This T cell receptor beta chain emerged from a study of CD8 T cells in ankylosing spondylitis. Findings and caveats of the study: A TCR beta motif of fewer than 10 highly homologous variants seemed to mark ankylosing spondylitis blood. Clones linked to the disease showed a CD8+ phenotype. They occurred at relatively low frequencies in peripheral blood.

Concerning this clonotype: Its antigen is not identified.

CDR1 and CDR2 (germline): SQVTM, ANQGSEA. V was clipped by 6 bases and J by 6 bases; unmatched bases: 8. The CDR3 consists of 13 residues. TCRdb used MiXCR to reprocess the 5' RACE reads, holding one entry per CDR3 protein. The profile shows 400,000 to 450,000 distinct CDR3 sequences, roughly 15% of them singletons. The chain combines TRBV29-1 with TRBJ1-1, with 9 bases that match TRBD1. The sequenced sample consisted of blood, either unsorted or a sorted T cell fraction (not recorded which). The receptor's source is a male donor with ankylosing spondylitis. CDR3 in DNA: TGCAGCGTAAGATGGGACAGGGCGTCTGAAGCTTTCTTT. It encodes CSVRWDRASEAFF.